The source of this T cell receptor (beta chain) is a study of blood T cell repertoires in COVID-19. Study-wide context: Italy, Spain and the United States were the sources of the convalescent and acute COVID-19 samples. In each case, the material was cDNA or gDNA derived from T cells, B-cell-depleted T cells, or PBMCs.

This clone was seen only a few times. The CDR3 is 13 amino acids. Germline V gene sequence: CDR1 SGHDN, CDR2 FVKESK. The V gene lost 4 bases and the J gene lost 4 bases, with 10 bases spanning the gap. Study processing details: Estimates of nucleated cell counts were drawn from the amplification of reference gene primers. Clones were sequenced by immunoSEQ multiplex PCR, and TCRdb holds only the in-frame ones, with some missing. V and J calls and clone size are those listed in that table; D and trimming were worked out from the DNA. The table includes 170,000 or so clones, roughly 84% detected once. This chain connects TRBV14 to TRBJ1-2, with D maybe TRBD1 (5 bases). The sample consisted of peripheral blood. The TCR comes from a man aged 50-59 years with active or convalescent COVID-19. In DNA form, the CDR3 reads TGTGCCAGCAGCCCGACAGTCCTCTATGGCTACACCTTC. It is translated as CASSPTVLYGYTF.